Listed here are 28 T cell receptor beta chains from one sample, sequenced in a study of identical twins. TCRdb independently ran MiXCR on the 5' RACE reads; one entry per CDR3 protein. This sample carries roughly 540,000 distinct CDR3 sequences, roughly a fifth of them seen once, and the ten largest clones take around 0.9%. This sample also appeared in a second study, on T cells expressing NK-cell markers.

The sample was CD4+ T cells sorted from blood. The receptors derive from a woman between 18 and 29 years old in good health.

The chain is built from TRBV10-1 and TRBJ2-7; 15 bases align to TRBD2. The CDR3 runs to 16 residues. The germline CDR1 and CDR2 sequences are WNHNN and SYGVQD (reference sequence). The V gene end was trimmed by 5 bases and the J gene end by 3 bases; junction bases not matched to a gene: 5. CDR3 coding DNA: TGCGCCAGCAGTTCGGGACTAGCGGGAGGCGGCTACGAGCAGTACTTC. Protein product: CASSSGLAGGGYEQYF.

The chain combines TRBV28 with TRBJ2-7; no definite D call. V was shortened by 8 bases and J by 5 bases, with 25 bases between the two germline ends. The CDR3 runs to 16 residues. Germline CDR1 reads MDHEN; CDR2 reads SYDVKM. The DNA for the CDR3 is TGTGCCAGCCCCCCCAACGGCAGAAAACGTGACGACGAGCAGTACTTC. This sequence encodes CASPPNGRKRDDEQYF.

This clonotype was seen a few times. The J gene is TRBJ2-1, the V gene TRBV6-1; 8 bases line up with TRBD1. The germline gives CDR1 MNHNS, CDR2 SASEGT. CDR3 length: 14 residues. Germline trimming cut 6 bases from V and 7 bases from J; bases unmatched to any gene: 8. The CDR3 DNA follows: TGTGCCAGCAGCTGGACAGGGTCGTCAAATGAGCAGTTCTTC. This codes for CASSWTGSSNEQFF.

This clonotype was recorded a few times. The chain recombines TRBV12-3 or TRBV12-4 with TRBJ1-2; TRBD1 might be the D (5 bases). V gave up 3 bases and J gave up 4 bases, with 18 bases separating them. This CDR3 contains 16 residues. Here the CDR3 reads CASSLGGGLRGYGYTF. Here the CDR3 DNA reads TGTGCCAGCAGTTTGGGGGGGGGTCTCCGAGGCTATGGCTACACCTTC.

The chain uses TRBV10-3 and TRBJ2-2, with 7 bases aligning to TRBD1. Germline V gene lookup returns CDR1 ENHRY and CDR2 SYGVKD. This CDR3 has 16 residues. Trimming took 5 bases from V and 2 from J; bases not matched to a gene: 8. The CDR3 is CAISPTTGINTGELFF. CDR3 bases: TGTGCCATCAGTCCTACGACAGGGATCAACACCGGGGAGCTGTTTTTT.

This clonotype was detected once. V and J are TRBV20-1 and TRBJ2-1, with 8 positions matching TRBD2. CDR1 DFQATT and CDR2 SNEGSKA come from the germline V gene (reference sequence). The J segment lost 6 bases and the V segment lost 3 bases, leaving 7 bases of the junction unmatched. The length of the CDR3 is 14 residues. The CDR3 reads CSASRGGLSNEQFF. For the CDR3, the DNA is TGCAGTGCTAGCCGGGGGGGCTTGAGCAATGAGCAGTTCTTC.

The sample holds a few counts of this clonotype. The chain joins TRBV20-1 to TRBJ2-6; D tentatively fits TRBD1 or TRBD2 (5 bases each). V shed 7 bases and J shed 1 base, with 17 bases lying between them. Germline V gene sequence: CDR1 DFQATT, CDR2 SNEGSKA (reference sequence). The CDR3 extends over 16 amino acids. CDR3 coding DNA: TGCAGTGTCCGAGGGGCCACAGGTTCTGGGGCCAACGTCCTGACTTTC. Protein sequence: CSVRGATGSGANVLTF.

The chain couples TRBV20-1 to TRBJ2-3, with 9 positions matching TRBD2. With 6 bases clipped from V and 4 bases from J, the junction kept 8 bases outside the gene matches. Per the germline V gene, CDR1 is DFQATT and CDR2 is SNEGSKA (reference sequence). The length of the CDR3 is 14 residues. The DNA of the CDR3 is TGCAGTGCCGGCGGGGGGGCAAGGGCAGATACGCAGTATTTT. Translation: CSAGGGARADTQYF.

The chain couples TRBV18 to TRBJ1-6, with D possibly matching TRBD1 (5 bases). V was cut by 2 bases and J by 10 bases, with 6 bases left in between. The CDR3 has 12 residues. CDR1 is KGHSH and CDR2 is LQKENI in the germline V gene. The CDR3 nucleotides read TGTGCCAGCTCACCAGGGGGATCACCCCTCCACTTT. Protein product: CASSPGGSPLHF.

The table lists this clonotype with many counts. The CDR3 here is CASSRDRRYEQYF. CDR3 DNA sequence: TGTGCCAGCAGCCGGGACAGAAGATACGAGCAGTACTTC. V is TRBV7-2 and J is TRBJ2-7; 7 bases are a match to TRBD1. The CDR3 length is 13 residues. V gave up 5 bases and J gave up 4 bases; unmatched junction bases: 5. Germline V lookup: CDR1 SGHTA, CDR2 FQGNSA.

The chain joins TRBV27 to TRBJ2-3, with D uncertain. Trimming pared 5 bases from V and 4 bases from J, leaving 16 bases between. CDR1 is MNHEY, CDR2 SMNVEV, per germline (reference sequence). This CDR3 spans 15 amino acids. Here the CDR3 DNA reads TGTGCCAGCAGTACCCCTTCGGGTCTCTCAGATACGCAGTATTTT. It translates to CASSTPSGLSDTQYF.

This clonotype was picked up many times. This chain uses TRBV27 with TRBJ2-1, with D hard to call. The CDR3 is 15 residues long. V lost 4 bases and J lost 0, with 10 bases in between. The germline V gene encodes CDR1 MNHEY and CDR2 SMNVEV (reference sequence). The CDR3 is CASSSQSSSYNEQFF. The CDR3 DNA follows: TGTGCCAGCAGTTCGCAGTCAAGCTCCTACAATGAGCAGTTCTTC.

This clonotype came up many times. The gene calls are TRBV5-1 and TRBJ2-5; D is unresolved. V lost 0 bases and J lost 5, with 14 bases in between. From germline, CDR1 is SGHRS and CDR2 YFSETQ. The CDR3 sequence is 15 residues long. The CDR3 sequence: CASSLETVLLETQYF. The CDR3 coding sequence is TGCGCCAGCAGCTTGGAGACGGTTCTGTTGGAGACCCAGTACTTC.

The rearrangement joins TRBV5-4 to TRBJ2-5, with 10 bases lining up with TRBD2. CDR3 length: 15 residues. Losses at the gene ends were 6 bases for V and 0 bases for J; bases not matched to a gene: 5. The germline gives CDR1 SGHNT, CDR2 YYREEE (reference sequence). CDR3 loop: CASTPSGGYQETQYF. In DNA form, the CDR3 reads TGTGCCAGCACCCCTAGCGGGGGTTACCAAGAGACCCAGTACTTC.

This clonotype has a handful of counts. This chain links TRBV7-2 with TRBJ1-2; TRBD1 matches at 8 bases. The CDR3 extends over 12 amino acids. V lost 5 bases and J lost 8; bases outside the gene matches: 4. The germline V gene encodes CDR1 SGHTA and CDR2 FQGNSA. The CDR3 DNA reads TGTGCCAGCAGCCCCGGACAGGGAGGCTACACCTTC. Its protein is CASSPGQGGYTF. Combining the CDR3 with reference TRBV7-2 and TRBJ1-2 gives the whole variable domain GAGVSQSPSNKVTEKGKDVELRCDPISGHTALYWYRQSLGQGLEFLIYFQGNSAPDKSGLPSDRFSAERTGGSVSTLTIQRTQQEDSAVYLCASSPGQGGYTFGSGTRLTVV.

This clonotype occurred a few times. The genes are TRBV12-3 or TRBV12-4 and TRBJ1-5; 7 positions agree with TRBD1. Germline trimming cut 6 bases from V and 7 bases from J; bases unmatched to any gene: 6. The CDR3 is 13 amino acids. DNA of the CDR3: TGTGCCAGCAGCCGGGACAGCAGGCAGCCCCAGCATTTT. Translating gives CASSRDSRQPQHF.

This clonotype was observed many times. This chain uses TRBV12-3 or TRBV12-4 with TRBJ2-3, with D perhaps assigned TRBD1 or TRBD2 (5 bases each). The CDR3 loop spans 15 amino acids. Trimming took off 6 bases at V and 1 base at J, with 14 bases between the two ends. The DNA of the CDR3 is TGTGCCAGCAGGACGTCGGGGCGCGGCACAGATACGCAGTATTTT. Amino acid sequence: CASRTSGRGTDTQYF.

The rearrangement links TRBV27 to TRBJ1-4; no clear D. V gave up 9 bases and J gave up 6 bases, with 17 bases separating them. CDR1 is MNHEY and CDR2 is SMNVEV in the germline V gene (reference sequence). CDR3 length: 14 residues. The CDR3 DNA reads as TGTGCCAGTGCTACCTACACTGGTCATGAAAAACTGTTTTTT. Amino acid sequence: CASATYTGHEKLFF.

The genes are TRBV20-1 and TRBJ2-3, with D tentatively TRBD2 (5 bases). CDR1 is DFQATT and CDR2 is SNEGSKA in the germline V gene (reference sequence). The CDR3 spans 14 residues. V was trimmed by 5 bases and J by 4 bases, leaving 16 bases between them. CDR3 in amino acids: CSAPPVGAADTQYF. The CDR3 bases are TGCAGTGCTCCCCCAGTCGGAGCGGCAGATACGCAGTATTTT.

A few counts support this clonotype. The chain combines TRBV7-9 with TRBJ2-5, with D hard to call. CDR1 and CDR2 from the germline V gene are SEHNR and FQNEAQ (reference sequence). The V end lost 5 bases, the J end lost 3 bases, and 13 bases lay between the germline ends. The CDR3 loop spans 14 amino acids. The CDR3 DNA reads TGTGCCAGCAGCGCCCGACAAACCAAAGAGACCCAGTACTTC. Amino acid sequence: CASSARQTKETQYF.

The CDR3 is CSARSTSGGGTDTQYF. The CDR3 DNA sequence: TGCAGTGCTAGATCTACTAGCGGGGGGGGCACAGATACGCAGTATTTT. The chain employs TRBV20-1 and TRBJ2-3, with 13 bases lining up with TRBD2. V lost 2 bases, J lost 1 base, and 3 bases stayed unmatched. The CDR3 consists of 16 residues. The germline gives CDR1 DFQATT, CDR2 SNEGSKA (reference sequence).

This rearrangement joins TRBV20-1 to TRBJ2-1; 10 bases fit TRBD2. The CDR3 extends over 15 amino acids. From germline, CDR1 is DFQATT and CDR2 SNEGSKA (reference sequence). Trimming took 3 bases from V and 3 from J; bases not matched to a gene: 5. CDR3 protein: CSARSGRGDYNEQFF. Written as DNA, the CDR3 is TGCAGTGCTAGGAGCGGGAGGGGGGACTACAATGAGCAGTTCTTC.

This clonotype was seen at least ten times. The chain uses TRBV7-3 and TRBJ1-1; D is unresolved. Trimming left V 2 bases short and J 1 base short, with 11 bases between. Germline loops: CDR1 SGHTA, CDR2 FQGTGA. The CDR3 runs 15 residues. As DNA, the CDR3 is TGTGCCAGCAGCTTAGGCCCCCGGGGGAACACTGAAGCTTTCTTT. This translates into CASSLGPRGNTEAFF.

This clonotype was seen many times. This chain joins TRBV20-1 and TRBJ1-3; D is unclear. Trimming removed 6 bases at V and 3 bases at J, with 6 bases between. The CDR3 is made up of 11 amino acids. Germline lookup yields CDR1 DFQATT and CDR2 SNEGSKA (reference sequence). The CDR3: CSAVIGNTIYF. The CDR3 DNA sequence: TGCAGTGCCGTCATTGGAAACACCATATATTTT.

This chain joins TRBV24-1 and TRBJ2-5; D may be TRBD2 (7 bases). The V and J ends lost 2 bases and 4 bases respectively, with 10 bases between them. CDR3 length equals 14 residues. Germline CDR1 and CDR2: KGHDR and SFDVKD. The CDR3 is CATSDSGGPETQYF. CDR3 in DNA: TGTGCCACCAGTGATTCCGGGGGGCCAGAGACCCAGTACTTC.

The chain couples TRBV4-3 to TRBJ2-5; D is unresolved. The CDR3 runs 15 residues. Trimming took off 1 base at V and 4 bases at J, with 13 bases between the two ends. The germline V gene encodes CDR1 LGHNA and CDR2 YSLEER. The CDR3 reads CASSQVWSGLETQYF. CDR3 coding DNA: TGCGCCAGCAGCCAAGTCTGGTCAGGCCTAGAGACCCAGTACTTC.

This chain connects TRBV25-1 to TRBJ2-7; TRBD2 is a possible D gene (6 bases). There are 13 residues in the CDR3. Trimming cost V 2 bases and J 4 bases, with 9 bases left between them. Germline V gene sequence: CDR1 MGHDK, CDR2 SYGVNS. CDR3 loop: CASSETGVYEQYF. In nucleotides, the CDR3 is TGTGCCAGCAGTGAAACGGGAGTATACGAGCAGTACTTC.

This clonotype was recorded at least ten times. The rearrangement uses TRBV12-3 or TRBV12-4 and TRBJ1-6; the D is unclear. Trimming left V 9 bases short and J 7 bases short, with 13 bases between. This CDR3 region has 13 residues. The CDR3 loop is CASQILLNSPLHF. DNA for the CDR3: TGTGCCAGTCAGATCCTCCTCAATTCACCCCTCCACTTT.